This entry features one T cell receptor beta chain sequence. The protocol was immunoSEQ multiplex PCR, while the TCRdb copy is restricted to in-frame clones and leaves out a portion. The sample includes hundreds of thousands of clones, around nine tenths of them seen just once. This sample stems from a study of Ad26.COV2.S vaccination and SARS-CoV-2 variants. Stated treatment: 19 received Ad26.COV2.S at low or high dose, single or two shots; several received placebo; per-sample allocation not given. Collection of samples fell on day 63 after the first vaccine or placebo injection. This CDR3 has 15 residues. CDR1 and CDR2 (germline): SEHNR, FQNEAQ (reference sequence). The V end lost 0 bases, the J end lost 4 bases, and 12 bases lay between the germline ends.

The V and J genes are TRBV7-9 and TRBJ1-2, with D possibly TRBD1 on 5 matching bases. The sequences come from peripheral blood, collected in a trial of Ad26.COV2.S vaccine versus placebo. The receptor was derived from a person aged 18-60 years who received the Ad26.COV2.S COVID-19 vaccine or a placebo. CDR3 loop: CASSLASAGFYGYTF. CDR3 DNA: TGTGCCAGCAGCTTAGCGTCTGCAGGGTTCTATGGCTACACCTTC.